These 20 T cell receptor beta chains were all obtained from the same sample, sequenced in a study of blood T cell repertoires in COVID-19. Using immunoSEQ multiplex PCR, the repertoire was profiled, and TCRdb retains in-frame clones only, with some absent. The sample includes under 200,000 clones, 80% to 90% of them seen just once. Sequencing used peripheral blood. The receptors here all came from a woman in her 70s with acute or convalescent COVID-19.

The CDR3 coding sequence is TGTGCCAGCCAGACAGGGGGGATCGGTGGCTACACCTTC. Encoded protein: CASQTGGIGGYTF. This chain links TRBV2 with TRBJ1-2, with 9 bases aligning to TRBD1. The CDR3 has 13 residues. The germline V gene has CDR1 SNHLY and CDR2 FYNNEI. Unmatched junction bases numbered 8, after V lost 8 bases and J lost 7 bases.

This chain connects TRBV28 to TRBJ2-7, with TRBD1 identical over 9 bases. This CDR3 spans 15 amino acids. Losses at the gene ends were 6 bases for V and 5 bases for J; bases not matched to a gene: 11. The germline V gene encodes CDR1 MDHEN and CDR2 SYDVKM. This CDR3 is CASRQPGTGSNEQYF. The CDR3 DNA reads TGTGCCAGCAGACAACCCGGGACAGGGAGCAACGAGCAGTACTTC.

This chain joins TRBV6-5 and TRBJ2-7; TRBD1 agrees at 9 bases. The V segment lost 7 bases and the J segment 3 bases; nucleotides outside the gene matches: 10. Germline CDR1 reads MNHEY; CDR2 reads SVGAGI. The CDR3 is made up of 15 amino acids. CDR3 bases: TGTGCCAGCAAAACCGGGACAGGGAGATACTACGAGCAGTACTTC. The encoded protein is CASKTGTGRYYEQYF.

The chain joins TRBV7-2 to TRBJ1-6; 8 bases are shared with TRBD1. Germline loops: CDR1 SGHTA, CDR2 FQGNSA. The CDR3 extends over 19 amino acids. J gave up 7 bases and V 5 bases, and 19 bases lay outside the gene matches. CDR3 nucleotide sequence: TGTGCCAGCAGCATTAGTAGGGCAGGGGGCACGCTGAACAATTCACCCCTCCACTTT. Its translation: CASSISRAGGTLNNSPLHF.

J is TRBJ2-7 and V is TRBV20-1, with D possibly being TRBD2 (6 bases). The CDR3 is made up of 11 amino acids. Trimming removed 5 bases at V and 2 bases at J, with 7 bases between. Germline V gene data show CDR1 as DFQATT and CDR2 as SNEGSKA (reference sequence). CDR3 loop: CSAGGTYEQYF. CDR3 sequence (DNA): TGCAGTGCTGGGGGGACCTACGAGCAGTACTTC.

The gene calls are TRBV21-1 and TRBJ2-3; the D call in the table, TRBD2, was not verified against the DNA. TRBV21-1 is a recognized pseudogene. The length of the CDR3 is 14 residues. The CDR3 DNA follows: TGTGCCAGCAGCAAATGGAGCCTAGCTGTTACGCAGTATTTT. Translating it yields CASSKWSLAVTQYF.

The genes are TRBV5-1 and TRBJ1-2; D unresolved. The V and J ends lost 4 bases and 2 bases respectively, with 15 bases between them. Looked up from germline, CDR1 is SGHRS and CDR2 is YFSETQ. CDR3 length: 15 amino acids. The CDR3 protein is CASSANSGKNYGYTF. In DNA form, the CDR3 reads TGCGCCAGCAGCGCTAACAGCGGGAAAAACTATGGCTACACCTTC.

The V gene is TRBV6-2 or TRBV6-3, the J gene TRBJ2-4, with 16 nucleotides matching TRBD2. J gave up 3 bases and V 4 bases, and 15 bases lay outside the gene matches. Germline CDR1 reads MNHEY; CDR2 reads SVGEGT. The CDR3 consists of 21 residues. The CDR3 protein is CASSSNPGTSGGAYLKNIQYF. CDR3 DNA sequence: TGTGCCAGCAGTTCCAACCCCGGGACTAGCGGGGGGGCCTATCTCAAAAACATTCAGTACTTC.

V gene TRBV19 combines with J gene TRBJ1-5, with D perhaps matching TRBD1 (5 bases). Germline CDR1 reads LNHDA; CDR2 reads SQIVND (reference sequence). The CDR3 length is 14 residues. With 4 bases removed from V and 7 bases from J, the gap between germline ends came to 14 bases. CDR3 residues: CASSRAGLQQPQHF. Written as DNA, the CDR3 is TGTGCCAGTAGTAGGGCGGGGCTACAACAGCCCCAGCATTTT. The entire variable domain, with the rest obtained from reference TRBV19 and TRBJ1-5, is as follows: DGGITQSPKYLFRKEGQNVTLSCEQNLNHDAMYWYRQDPGQGLRLIYYSQIVNDFQKGDIAEGYSVSREKKESFPLTVTSAQKNPTAFYLCASSRAGLQQPQHFGDGTRLSIL.

This chain connects TRBV5-4 to TRBJ1-1; D not resolved. CDR3 length: 16 amino acids. V was pared by 0 bases and J by 1 base, with 13 bases between. From germline, CDR1 is SGHNT and CDR2 YYREEE (reference sequence). DNA of the CDR3: TGTGCCAGCAGCTTGGCCCCGACGACTGGGAACACTGAAGCTTTCTTT. This gives the protein CASSLAPTTGNTEAFF.

V usage is TRBV7-3 and J usage is TRBJ2-4, with 8 bases fitting TRBD1. This CDR3 contains 13 residues. J gave up 11 bases and V 5 bases, and 8 bases lay outside the gene matches. CDR1 is SGHTA and CDR2 is FQGTGA in the germline V gene. The CDR3 reads CASSKDRVGVQYF. The CDR3 coding sequence is TGTGCCAGCAGCAAGGACAGGGTCGGGGTTCAGTACTTC.

The rearrangement joins TRBV5-1 to TRBJ2-2, with 8 nucleotides matching TRBD1. Germline V gene data show CDR1 as SGHRS and CDR2 as YFSETQ. The CDR3 has 16 residues. V dropped 4 bases and J dropped 7; count of bases not matched to a gene: 12. As DNA, the CDR3 is TGCGCCAGCAGCGGCGGACAGGGAGTTGGTATCGGGGAGCTGTTTTTT. This sequence encodes CASSGGQGVGIGELFF.

The chain is built from TRBV7-2 and TRBJ2-1; 7 bases are a match to TRBD2. The germline V gene has CDR1 SGHTA and CDR2 FQGNSA. J was trimmed by 7 bases and V by 1 base; bases with no gene match: 7. The CDR3 has 15 amino acids. CDR3 bases: TGTGCCAGCAGCTTAGACGGGTTGCGGGAGAATGAGCAGTTCTTC. Its protein is CASSLDGLRENEQFF.

The chain recombines TRBV10-2 with TRBJ1-1; D ambiguous. CDR1 and CDR2 from the germline V gene are WSHSY and SAAADI. The V end lost 4 bases, the J end lost 1 base, and 10 bases lay between the germline ends. CDR3 length: 14 residues. The CDR3 spells CASSGSPGNTEAFF. The CDR3 DNA reads TGCGCCAGCAGTGGTTCCCCCGGGAACACTGAAGCTTTCTTT.

V usage is TRBV24-1 and J usage is TRBJ2-2; no clear D. The CDR3 totals 15 residues. Germline lookup yields CDR1 KGHDR and CDR2 SFDVKD. The V end was cut by 4 bases, the J end by 2 bases, with 10 bases between. CDR3 bases: TGTGCCACCAGTGACCTGGGCTTAAACACCGGGGAGCTGTTTTTT. It is translated as CATSDLGLNTGELFF.

The J gene is TRBJ2-7, the V gene TRBV5-4, with 7 bases lining up with TRBD1. CDR1 and CDR2 from the germline V gene are SGHNT and YYREEE (reference sequence). J gave up 4 bases and V 0 bases, and 7 bases lay outside the gene matches. The CDR3 covers 15 residues. The CDR3 loop reads CASSLASGGFYEQYF. CDR3 nucleotides: TGTGCCAGCAGCTTGGCTTCAGGGGGTTTTTACGAGCAGTACTTC. The variable domain in full, completed from reference TRBV5-4 and TRBJ2-7, reads ETGVTQSPTHLIKTRGQQVTLRCSSQSGHNTVSWYQQALGQGPQFIFQYYREEENGRGNFPPRFSGLQFPNYSSELNVNALELDDSALYLCASSLASGGFYEQYFGPGTRLTVT.

The genes are TRBV18 and TRBJ1-1; D is ambiguous. Trimming removed 2 bases from V and 3 bases from J, with 10 bases in between. The germline CDR1 and CDR2 sequences are KGHSH and LQKENI. The CDR3 is 14 amino acids. The DNA for the CDR3 is TGTGCCAGCTCACCAATCGCGGGAGACACTGAAGCTTTCTTT. Its translation: CASSPIAGDTEAFF.

This clone came up a few times. This rearrangement joins TRBV4-2 to TRBJ1-2; 9 nucleotides align to TRBD1. Germline trimming cut 1 base from V and 2 bases from J; bases unmatched to any gene: 5. This CDR3 is 16 amino acids long. The V gene's germline CDR1 is LGHNA and CDR2 YNFKEQ. Here the CDR3 DNA reads TGTGCCAGCAGCCAAGGAAACAGGGGGCTCAACTATGGCTACACCTTC. Its protein is CASSQGNRGLNYGYTF.

The gene calls are TRBV6-5 and TRBJ1-3; no clear D. The germline V gene encodes CDR1 MNHEY and CDR2 SVGAGI. The CDR3 totals 13 residues. The V end lost 5 bases, the J end lost 9 bases, and 14 bases lay between the germline ends. This CDR3 reads CASSPIGVGTIYF. The CDR3 region has the DNA TGTGCCAGCAGTCCGATCGGAGTGGGCACCATATATTTT.

This clone was detected once. Other DNA sequences of this sample code for an identical CDR3. This chain connects TRBV30 to TRBJ1-5; the match to TRBD1 covers 8 bases. The CDR3 is 13 amino acids. Trimming cost V 5 bases and J 4 bases; bases outside gene matches: 4. Germline V gene data show CDR1 as GTSNPN and CDR2 as SVGIG (reference sequence). CDR3: CAWSGTGNQPQHF. The CDR3, as DNA: TGTGCCTGGTCCGGGACAGGTAATCAGCCCCAGCATTTT.